A single sample is the source of the 29 T cell receptor beta chains below, sequenced in a study of blood T cell repertoires in COVID-19. TCRdb's copy holds only in-frame clones and misses some; the assay was immunoSEQ multiplex PCR. The sample carries about 43,000 clones, 70% to 90% recorded once. Sample: peripheral blood. These receptors were taken from a man between 60 and 75 years old with active COVID-19.

The chain links TRBV5-1 to TRBJ1-2; TRBD1 matches 9 bases. This CDR3 has 14 amino acids. Trimming cost V 4 bases and J 5 bases; bases outside gene matches: 6. Germline loops: CDR1 SGHRS, CDR2 YFSETQ. CDR3 sequence (DNA): TGCGCCAGCAGCCCCCTGGGACAGGGATATGGCTACACCTTC. Translation gives CASSPLGQGYGYTF. The full variable domain, in which reference TRBV5-1 and TRBJ1-2 provide the parts outside the CDR3, is KAGVTQTPRYLIKTRGQQVTLSCSPISGHRSVSWYQQTPGQGLQFLFEYFSETQRNKGNFPGRFSGRQFSNSRSEMNVSTLELGDSALYLCASSPLGQGYGYTFGSGTRLTVV.

In DNA, the CDR3 is TGTGCCAGCACTTTGGGGGCGGCTATCTCCTACGAGCAGTACTTC. This sequence encodes CASTLGAAISYEQYF. The chain uses TRBV28 and TRBJ2-7, with D possibly matching TRBD1 (6 bases). Trimming left V 7 bases short and J 0 bases short, with 16 bases between. This CDR3 comprises 15 residues. The germline CDR1 and CDR2 sequences are MDHEN and SYDVKM.

This chain uses TRBV6-5 with TRBJ2-7, with 8 nucleotides matching TRBD2. Germline V lookup: CDR1 MNHEY, CDR2 SVGAGI. The CDR3 has 15 residues. Unmatched junction bases numbered 8, after V lost 6 bases and J lost 1 base. The CDR3 loop is CASRPSTSASYEQYF. The CDR3 DNA reads as TGTGCCAGCAGGCCGTCGACTAGCGCATCCTACGAGCAGTACTTC.

This chain uses TRBV5-4 with TRBJ2-5; 9 bases line up with TRBD1. Per the germline V gene, CDR1 is SGHNT and CDR2 is YYREEE (reference sequence). CDR3 size: 16 residues. The junction had 4 bases not matched to a gene; V was cut back by 0 bases and J by 1 base. The CDR3 DNA reads as TGTGCCAGCAGCTTGGGACGGGACAGGGTCCAAGAGACCCAGTACTTC. It is translated as CASSLGRDRVQETQYF.

Only one count was recorded for this clone. The V and J genes are TRBV6-2 or TRBV6-3 and TRBJ2-1, with 8 bases aligning to TRBD2. Germline values: CDR1 MNHEY, CDR2 SVGEGT. This CDR3 region has 15 residues. J was trimmed by 6 bases and V by 6 bases; bases with no gene match: 10. The CDR3 reads CASSPGTRGGNEQFF. CDR3 sequence (DNA): TGTGCCAGCAGCCCCGGGACTAGGGGGGGCAATGAGCAGTTCTTC.

This clone was seen a handful of times. This chain joins TRBV7-2 and TRBJ1-1, with D unresolved. CDR1 and CDR2 (germline): SGHTA, FQGNSA. V dropped 2 bases and J dropped 3 bases, with 7 bases sitting between them. The CDR3 contains 13 residues. CDR3 sequence (DNA): TGTGCCAGCAGCTTAATGAGTTACACTGAAGCTTTCTTT. It specifies CASSLMSYTEAFF.

Notes on this clone: Relative to the germline gene, one junction end is altered; a read error may explain this. The CDR3 sequence: CASSLDTRGNF. The CDR3 region has the DNA TGTGCCAGCAGCTTAGATACCCGGGGGAATTTC. The chain joins TRBV11-2 to TRBJ1-2; possible D gene TRBD1, 5 bases. Germline V CDR1 and CDR2: SGHAT, FQNNGV. The CDR3 runs 11 residues.

V and J are TRBV29-1 and TRBJ2-1; TRBD1 aligns across 8 bases. Germline assignment: CDR1 SQVTM and CDR2 ANQGSEA. Trimming took 4 bases from V and 0 from J; bases not matched to a gene: 8. The CDR3 is 16 amino acids. The CDR3 loop reads CSVAGGQMSSYNEQFF. In DNA form, the CDR3 reads TGCAGCGTTGCAGGGGGCCAAATGAGCTCCTACAATGAGCAGTTCTTC.

This rearrangement joins TRBV9 to TRBJ2-1; 11 bases line up with TRBD2. V lost 0 bases, J lost 10 bases, and 9 bases stayed unmatched. This CDR3 region has 16 residues. The germline V gene has CDR1 SGDLS and CDR2 YYNGEE. CDR3 nucleotides: TGTGCCAGCAGCGTAGGAGTACTAGCGGGAGTAAACGAGCAGTTCTTC. Amino acids: CASSVGVLAGVNEQFF.

This rearrangement joins TRBV6-5 to TRBJ1-4; D ambiguous. This CDR3 spans 12 amino acids. V was shortened by 6 bases and J by 5 bases, with 7 bases between the two germline ends. The germline V gene has CDR1 MNHEY and CDR2 SVGAGI. CDR3 residues: CASSTGNEKLFF. The CDR3 nucleotides are TGTGCCAGCAGCACGGGGAATGAAAAACTGTTTTTT.

The rearrangement links TRBV10-3 to TRBJ2-2, with 9 bases matching TRBD1. CDR3 length equals 15 residues. The V segment lost 8 bases and the J segment 4 bases; nucleotides outside the gene matches: 8. CDR1 is ENHRY, CDR2 SYGVKD, per germline. The CDR3 coding sequence is TGTGCCATCGGGGACAGGGTTATGGGCACCGGGGAGCTGTTTTTT. This codes for CAIGDRVMGTGELFF.

This rearrangement joins TRBV7-2 to TRBJ2-1; TRBD2 matches 10 bases. Trimming cost V 2 bases and J 0 bases; bases outside gene matches: 7. The CDR3 spans 18 residues. Looked up from germline, CDR1 is SGHTA and CDR2 is FQGNSA. The chain's CDR3 is CASSLRLAGEISYNEQFF. The CDR3 nucleotides are TGTGCCAGCAGCTTAAGGCTAGCGGGAGAAATCTCCTACAATGAGCAGTTCTTC.

The V gene is TRBV12-5, the J gene TRBJ1-3; 7 bases map to TRBD1. The CDR3 loop spans 14 amino acids. Germline lookup yields CDR1 LGHNT and CDR2 FRNRAP. Unmatched junction bases numbered 6, after V lost 7 bases and J lost 3 bases. CDR3 nucleotide sequence: TGTGCTAGTGCAGGGGGGTTAGTTGGAAACACCATATATTTT. Amino acids: CASAGGLVGNTIYF.

This chain links TRBV5-4 with TRBJ2-3; 9 nucleotides line up with TRBD1. Germline assignment: CDR1 SGHNT and CDR2 YYREEE (reference sequence). The CDR3 is 15 residues long. Unmatched junction bases numbered 13, after V lost 4 bases and J lost 10 bases. CDR3: CASSLPGQGVSAQYF. CDR3 sequence (DNA): TGTGCCAGCAGCCTGCCGGGACAGGGTGTTTCGGCGCAGTATTTT.

This clone was detected only once. This chain connects TRBV19 to TRBJ1-5, with 7 bases identical to TRBD1. Germline CDR1 and CDR2: LNHDA and SQIVND (reference sequence). The CDR3 sequence is 16 residues long. J lost 4 bases, V lost 5 bases, and 11 bases had no gene match. The CDR3 loop reads CASSFGTVWTNQPQHF. DNA for the CDR3: TGTGCCAGTAGTTTCGGGACAGTATGGACAAATCAGCCCCAGCATTTT.

This clone occurred once. V is TRBV13 and J is TRBJ2-5, with D perhaps matching TRBD2 (5 bases). Germline V gene sequence: CDR1 PRHDT, CDR2 FYEKMQ (reference sequence). V gave up 4 bases and J gave up 3 bases, with 12 bases separating them. The CDR3 sequence is 14 residues long. CDR3 bases: TGTGCCAGCAGCTGGTTCTTGCGGGAAGAGACCCAGTACTTC. Amino acids: CASSWFLREETQYF.

The chain has TRBV7-9 and TRBJ2-3; no firm D call. Deletions cut 7 bases from V and 6 bases from J, with 11 bases between. The CDR3 runs to 12 residues. Germline CDR1 is SEHNR and CDR2 is FQNEAQ (reference sequence). CDR3 sequence: CASTQREDTQYF. CDR3 DNA: TGTGCCAGCACCCAGCGCGAGGATACGCAGTATTTT.

This clone came up many times. The chain couples TRBV9 to TRBJ2-3; a possible D gene is TRBD1 (6 bases). Germline CDR1 and CDR2: SGDLS and YYNGEE. This CDR3 has 14 residues. V lost 4 bases, J lost 5 bases, and 14 bases lay in between. CDR3 residues: CASSMDRLEDTQYF. In DNA, the CDR3 is TGTGCCAGCAGCATGGACAGATTGGAAGATACGCAGTATTTT.

This chain connects TRBV2 to TRBJ2-3, with 8 bases identical to TRBD1. Germline V gene data show CDR1 as SNHLY and CDR2 as FYNNEI. V lost 6 bases and J lost 1; bases outside the gene matches: 6. The CDR3 is 15 residues long. The chain's CDR3 is CASSPMTGGTDTQYF. DNA for the CDR3: TGTGCCAGCAGCCCGATGACAGGGGGCACAGATACGCAGTATTTT. The full variable domain, its missing parts supplied by reference TRBV2 and TRBJ2-3, is EPEVTQTPSHQVTQMGQEVILRCVPISNHLYFYWYRQILGQKVEFLVSFYNNEISEKSEIFDDQFSVERPDGSNFTLKIRSTKLEDSAMYFCASSPMTGGTDTQYFGPGTRLTVL.

The V call is TRBV30, the J call TRBJ1-5; D gene uncertain. Trimming stripped 2 bases from V and 0 bases from J, with 5 bases between. Looked up from germline, CDR1 is GTSNPN and CDR2 is SVGIG (reference sequence). The CDR3 runs 13 residues. This CDR3 reads CAWSTGSNQPQHF. The DNA for the CDR3 is TGTGCCTGGAGTACCGGTAGCAATCAGCCCCAGCATTTT.

The rearrangement links TRBV19 to TRBJ2-5, with 11 bases aligning to TRBD2. The length of the CDR3 is 15 residues. CDR1 and CDR2 (germline): LNHDA, SQIVND (reference sequence). The ends lost 7 bases at V and 4 bases at J; junction bases unmatched: 8. DNA of the CDR3: TGTGCCAGTACCTTGAGTAGCGGGAGGGGAGAGACCCAGTACTTC. Translated, it gives CASTLSSGRGETQYF.

This clone turned up a few times. This chain joins TRBV6-5 and TRBJ1-1, with TRBD1 as a possible D gene (5 bases). V was cut by 7 bases and J by 5 bases, with 20 bases left in between. In germline, CDR1 is MNHEY, CDR2 SVGAGI. CDR3 length equals 15 residues. The CDR3 loop reads CASIRERGIGTEAFF. The CDR3 nucleotides read TGTGCCAGCATAAGGGAACGGGGGATCGGGACTGAAGCTTTCTTT.

This rearrangement joins TRBV7-8 to TRBJ2-2; no clear D. V was cut by 1 base and J by 2 bases, with 11 bases left in between. The germline CDR1 and CDR2 sequences are SGHVS and FQNEAQ. This CDR3 has 16 amino acids. The CDR3 DNA is TGTGCCAGCAGCTTAGTAGTAGCAGTTAACACCGGGGAGCTGTTTTTT. Its protein product is CASSLVVAVNTGELFF.

This clone was detected only once. The genes are TRBV7-2 and TRBJ1-2; no definite D call. CDR1 SGHTA and CDR2 FQGNSA come from the germline V gene. Between the trimmed V and J ends, which lost 1 base and 0 bases, there was a span of 6 bases. This CDR3 comprises 14 residues. For the CDR3, the DNA is TGTGCCAGCAGCTTAGACTTCGCTAACTATGGCTACACCTTC. This encodes CASSLDFANYGYTF.

The chain couples TRBV9 to TRBJ2-2; 13 bases map to TRBD2. CDR1 is SGDLS, CDR2 YYNGEE, per germline. Trimming cost V 3 bases and J 1 base; bases outside gene matches: 0. The CDR3 length is 16 residues. The CDR3 reads CASSGTSGRNTGELFF. CDR3 bases: TGTGCCAGCAGCGGGACTAGCGGGAGGAACACCGGGGAGCTGTTTTTT. Using reference TRBV9 and TRBJ2-2 for the parts outside the CDR3, the full variable domain is DSGVTQTPKHLITATGQRVTLRCSPRSGDLSVYWYQQSLDQGLQFLIQYYNGEERAKGNILERFSAQQFPDLHSELNLSSLELGDSALYFCASSGTSGRNTGELFFGEGSRLTVL.

V is TRBV4-3 and J is TRBJ2-7, with D unclear. Per germline, CDR1 LGHNA and CDR2 YSLEER. V was shortened by 0 bases and J by 2 bases, with 17 bases between the two germline ends. There are 17 residues in the CDR3. The CDR3 DNA sequence: TGCGCCAGCAGCCAAGATAGTGGGCCTCCTCCTCCCTACGAGCAGTACTTC. Encoded protein: CASSQDSGPPPPYEQYF.

This chain joins TRBV6-5 and TRBJ2-7; possibly TRBD1 for D (6 bases). CDR1 is MNHEY, CDR2 SVGAGI, per germline. Trimming shortened V by 6 bases and J by 2 bases, and 11 bases separated the two germline ends. This CDR3 region has 13 residues. The CDR3 DNA reads TGTGCCAGCAGGCAGGGGCTAACCTACGAGCAGTACTTC. Translating it yields CASRQGLTYEQYF.

This clone has more than one count but fewer than ten. The chain couples TRBV11-2 to TRBJ2-1, with 15 bases matching TRBD2. CDR3 size: 15 residues. V shed 5 bases and J 10 bases; nucleotides not matched to a gene: 6. Germline V gene lookup returns CDR1 SGHAT and CDR2 FQNNGV. As DNA, the CDR3 is TGTGCCAGCAGCCCGGGACTAGCGGGAGGTCGGGAGCAGTTCTTC. Protein sequence: CASSPGLAGGREQFF.

In its sample, this clone was seen a few times. This chain joins TRBV19 and TRBJ1-1; the D gene is possibly TRBD1 (5 bases). The CDR3 contains 13 residues. Trimming took 4 bases from V and 3 from J, leaving 9 bases between them. Per germline, CDR1 LNHDA and CDR2 SQIVND (reference sequence). The CDR3 nucleotides read TGTGCCAGTAGTAGGACAAGAGACACTGAAGCTTTCTTT. Amino acid sequence: CASSRTRDTEAFF. Full variable domain (outside the CDR3, taken from reference TRBV19 and TRBJ1-1): DGGITQSPKYLFRKEGQNVTLSCEQNLNHDAMYWYRQDPGQGLRLIYYSQIVNDFQKGDIAEGYSVSREKKESFPLTVTSAQKNPTAFYLCASSRTRDTEAFFGQGTRLTVV.